The entry below gives a single T cell receptor (beta chain) sequence along with its context. Its antigen target is currently unknown. Nothing much larger sits one base from this clone, and base qualities are not available. The cohort was made up of 666 healthy bone marrow donors. Cohort members were all nominally healthy when sampled, although unrecorded immune exposures were likely present. The donor was CMV seronegative and belonged to the group of over 350 seronegative cohort members. Every donor gave a peripheral blood sample, and the peripheral blood mononuclear cells from that sample were used for TCR beta sequencing. Genomic DNA extraction from the blood cell samples was performed with the Qiagen DNeasy Blood Extraction Kit. The library was prepared using the immunoSEQ multiplex PCR assay. A mixture of 60 forward primers for TCR Vbeta segments and 13 reverse primers for TCR Jbeta segments was used in the multiplex PCR. A multiplex PCR assay on genomic DNA amplified the CDR3 region of rearranged TCR beta genes. Amplified TCR beta libraries were sequenced as 87-base-pair reads on the Illumina HiSeq System. On the study's bioinformatics: In a later analysis, some 80 million unique TCR beta chains were counted across the approximately 620 repertoires, and roughly 11 million of these chains were shared by at least two donors. Raw reads were error-corrected and collapsed into unique sequences by a nearest-neighbor algorithm in which closely related sequences were merged to remove PCR and sequencing errors. Alignment of CDR3 sequences to IMGT reference sequences was used to assign V, D and J gene segments. For a sequence to be retained, a match of at least six nucleotides to both a V gene segment and a J gene segment was required. Rearrangements were classified as productive when the CDR3 lacked stop codons and remained in frame with V and J, and all other rearrangements were classified as non-productive. Following IMGT convention, CDR3 was defined as the stretch from the second conserved V-encoded cysteine up to the conserved J-encoded phenylalanine. The earlier analysis of approximately 590 of the donors excluded any sequence lacking an unambiguous match to a single V gene segment. In an earlier analysis of roughly 500 of the donors, V segments were called functional above 56.7% productive rearrangements and were called segregating when the between-donor standard deviation exceeded 5%. A statistical classification framework was developed to diagnose cytomegalovirus status using the catalog of TCR beta chain sequences. In a later analysis, V and J genes were assigned by comparing TCR nucleotide sequences against IMGT/GENE-DB human TR gene sequences. The TCRdist pipeline was used in a later analysis to assign CDR3 sequences and most-parsimonious VDJ recombination scenarios. A later analysis defined each TCR beta chain by its CDR3 amino acid sequence plus V-gene family, and excluded reads lacking a unique V-gene family. To address suspected cross-contamination and a sequencing artifact, a later analysis removed 592 highly shared, low-generation-probability nucleotide sequences. In a later analysis, a clonal expansion index was calculated for each public chain from normalized within-repertoire ranks of inferred template counts. In a later analysis, generation probabilities were computed using a VDJ recombination model fitted to out-of-frame rearrangements, and the results were checked against IGoR. In a later analysis, TCR-TCR, TCR-HLA and TCR-CMV co-occurrence was scored with hypergeometric tests, and a repertoire-size bias correction was applied to TCR pairs. A later analysis estimated false discovery rates by permuting HLA or CMV assignments 20 times. In a later analysis, co-occurring TCRs were grouped using DBSCAN, with TCRdist sequence similarity added in when clustering inside HLA-allele-positive subsets. Repertoires with fewer than 30,000 or more than 120,000 public chains, plus five repertoires with anomalous nucleotide sharing, were excluded from co-occurrence clustering. Sourced from immuneACCESS, this table was stored by TCRdb with only in-frame sequences that have V and J called. A share of the clones is absent; for the studies checked, an unresolved V gene accounts for under half, and the remainder has no known explanation. That table supplies the V and J calls and clone size; D and trimming were determined from the DNA. The sample table shows 160,000 or so clones, and 70% to 80% are seen once. The ten biggest clones cover approximately 1.5% of the sample.

This specimen belongs to a study of cytomegalovirus exposure and HLA in healthy donors (TCRdb year 2017). For the study in its entirety: An earlier analysis of some 600 of the donors reported about 260 Gb of sequence data and 100 million to 120 million unique TCR beta sequences obtained from about 200 million T cells. In a later analysis, previously published TCR beta repertoires from about 640 donors were re-analyzed and high-resolution HLA genotyping was added so that TCR occurrence patterns could be studied. In an earlier analysis of 500 to 650 of the donors, high-throughput TCR beta sequencing was used to judge whether each TCR beta V gene segment behaved as functional or pseudogenic. Both class I and class II loci were covered by HLA typing, at four-digit resolution. Because of strong linkage in the cohort, five DR-DQ haplotypes were treated as single units for association and clustering. The number of donors typed differed by locus, with roughly 629-640 for A, B, C, DRB1 and DQB1, approximately 500 for DQA1, 606 for DPA1, and some 440 for DPB1. The study aimed to test whether signatures of past pathogen exposure could be identified by cataloging public T cell receptors. On average, roughly 250,000 unique TCR beta nucleotide sequences were sequenced per donor among 300 to 500 genotyped donors of the cohort, with around 19% of those sequences being non-productive. Every repertoire in the discovery cohort had been generated on one and the same sequencing platform. The T cell repertoires of around 670 subjects were profiled by immunosequencing and related to cytomegalovirus serostatus. About 300 gigabases of sequencing data and around 85 million unique TCR sequences made up an early release that covered nearly 650 HLA-typed donors. Besides the first cohort of approximately 710 subjects, a separate validation cohort made up of 120 or so different subjects was used. Alongside the repertoire data, information on donor age, sex, ethnicity and CMV serostatus was compiled. Genome-wide SNP genotypes for about 55% of the roughly 670 donors were used in a later genetic analysis, which treated that subset as a discovery cohort. Among the approximately 430 genotyped donors, approximately 82% belonged to the genetic ancestry cluster associated with self-reported Caucasian donors. To predict cytomegalovirus infection status, the study brought together high-throughput TCR immunosequencing, statistical association of individual TCRs with disease status, and machine learning. Rather than using new phenotypic data, the later analysis identified candidate immune exposures from TCR beta sequences and from how often those sequences occurred across donors.

V and J are truncated by 0 bases and 6 bases respectively, leaving an intervening sequence of 13 bases. CDR1 and CDR2 were assigned from the germline V gene as SGHRS and YFSETQ. The CDR3 has 14 amino acids, counting the end cysteine and phenylalanine. The sequence is cut down to CDR3 DNA, 42 bases in frame from base 1. Points the paper makes about the study in general: Roughly uniform sequencing depth across donors was assumed in presence/absence analyses, although this assumption may not hold. In an earlier analysis of some 550 of the donors, most TCR beta V segments were observed in productive rearrangements about 87% or about 30% of the time, broadly matching IMGT annotations. Most TCR sequences were observed very rarely across donors, whereas some public TCRs were present in many individuals. Strong co-occurrence of HLA alleles, especially DR and DQ, made assigning TCR associations to individual alleles difficult. At a false discovery rate of 0.05, a later analysis linked 16,000 or so TCR beta sequences to specific HLA alleles. Most CMV-associated TCR beta chains appeared to be HLA-restricted in a later analysis, and the HLA associations seemed to be driven largely by CMV exposure. A cluster of highly shared sequence variants was judged likely to represent a technical artifact of the sequencing pipeline. Compared with equally common non-associated chains, HLA-associated TCR beta chains in a later analysis were more clonally expanded and had lower generation probabilities. The 87-base-pair reads could not distinguish some IMGT-functional V segments, including TRBV6-2 and TRBV6-3, so those segments were excluded. In vitro tests confirmed that a few of the cytomegalovirus-associated TCR beta chains recognize cytomegalovirus antigens. Correlated functional status among segregating V segments might reflect linkage disequilibrium, but an unknown experimental factor could not be ruled out. According to a later genetic analysis, donors in an Asian-associated ancestry cluster had fewer N-insertions in productive TCRs than the roughly 670-donor mean. In a later analysis, several top co-occurrence clusters were reported to appear linked to parvovirus B19, influenza, CMV and Epstein-Barr virus. The authors suggested that the approach could potentially be generalized to other disease states and immunological phenotypes. Approximately 16 rarely observed V segments, including chromosome 9 orphons, were excluded from the earlier analysis of just under 600 of the donors because counts were too low. A further reported finding was that TCR beta sequences accurately predicted the HLA-A and HLA-B alleles for most subjects in the first cohort. In a later genetic analysis, a missense DCLRE1C variant was associated with V-gene and J-gene trimming of TCR beta chains, and the association was replicated in an independent cohort. The cohort was sequenced for TCR beta chains only, and without alpha or paired-chain data the features that could be detected were limited. The study listed approximately 160 TCR beta chains as associated with cytomegalovirus. In a later analysis, the rate of TCR association differed among HLA loci, with DRB1 alleles having the most associated TCRs and HLA-C alleles having the fewest. For the cohort, immune exposure information was limited to CMV serostatus. In both the original and validation cohorts, the classifier was reported to diagnose cytomegalovirus status with high specificity and sensitivity. Because HLA typing was unavailable for some donors at each locus, only the typed subset was used in association tests.

Recombination linked TRBV5-1 to TRBJ2-7; TRBD1 is perhaps the D gene, given 6 matching bases. Sequenced: PBMCs. This TCR came from a man aged 40-49 years in good health and CMV-seronegative. The nucleotide sequence reads TGCGCCAGCAGCTTGGTACAGGGCAAGGGCGAGCAGTACTTC. Translated, this is CASSLVQGKGEQYF.